The T cell receptor (beta chain) under discussion was sequenced for a study of cytomegalovirus exposure and HLA in healthy donors (dated by TCRdb to about 2017). Context from the whole study: An earlier analysis of roughly 570 of the donors reported 276 Gb of sequence data and 117 million unique TCR beta sequences obtained from about 170 million T cells. High-throughput TCR immunosequencing, statistical association of individual TCRs with disease status, and machine learning were combined to predict cytomegalovirus infection status. Typing coverage differed by locus: A, B, C, DRB1 and DQB1 were typed in about 620-640 donors, DQA1 in roughly 500, DPA1 in around 600, and DPB1 in around 440. Rather than drawing on any new phenotypic data, the later analysis identified candidate immune exposures from TCR beta sequences and the way those sequences occurred across donors. The genetic ancestry cluster associated with self-reported Caucasian donors included 81% of the 300 to 400 genotyped donors. The aim of the study was to test whether cataloging public T cell receptors could identify signatures of past pathogen exposure. All discovery cohort repertoires had been generated on a single sequencing platform. A later analysis re-analyzed previously published TCR beta repertoires from several hundred donors and added high-resolution HLA genotyping to study TCR occurrence patterns. Among approximately 370 genotyped donors of the cohort, an average of around 240,000 unique TCR beta nucleotide sequences was sequenced per donor, of which about 19% were non-productive. Along with the approximately 620-subject first cohort, a separate validation cohort of about 110 different subjects was used. In a later genetic analysis, genome-wide SNP genotypes for about 60% of the 666 donors were used, and that subset was treated as a discovery cohort. An early release that covered about 600 HLA-typed donors contained approximately 290 gigabases of sequencing data and 70 million to 100 million unique TCR sequences. Both class I and class II loci were covered by HLA typing, at four-digit resolution. Alongside the repertoire data, information on donor age, sex, ethnicity and CMV serostatus was compiled. Several DR-DQ haplotypes were handled as single units for association and clustering because linkage in the cohort was strong. In an earlier analysis of 550 to 700 of the donors, high-throughput TCR beta sequencing was used to judge whether each TCR beta V gene segment behaved as functional or pseudogenic. The study used immunosequencing to profile the T cell repertoires of approximately 630 subjects and linked those repertoires to cytomegalovirus serostatus.

Results and caveats for the whole study, not just this receptor: Correlated functional status among segregating V segments might be attributable to linkage disequilibrium, but an unknown experimental factor could not be ruled out. A further reported finding was that TCR beta sequences accurately predicted the HLA-A and HLA-B alleles for most subjects in the first cohort. Compared with equally common non-associated chains, HLA-associated TCR beta chains in a later analysis were more clonally expanded and had lower generation probabilities. In this cohort, only TCR beta chains were sequenced, and detectable features were limited by the absence of alpha or paired-chain data. The presence/absence analyses assumed that sequencing depth was roughly uniform across donors, and that assumption may not be true. In vitro tests confirmed that three of the cytomegalovirus-associated TCR beta chains recognize cytomegalovirus antigens. Most CMV-associated TCR beta chains appeared to be HLA-restricted in a later analysis, and the HLA associations seemed to be driven largely by CMV exposure. The authors suggested that the approach could potentially be generalized to other disease states and immunological phenotypes. According to a later analysis, TCR association rates differed among HLA loci, with DRB1 alleles showing the most associated TCRs and HLA-C alleles showing the fewest. Assigning TCR associations to individual alleles was difficult when HLA alleles, especially DR and DQ, strongly co-occurred. HLA typing was unavailable for some donors at each locus, so association tests used only the typed subset. CMV serostatus was the only immune exposure information available for the cohort. According to a later genetic analysis, donors in an Asian-associated ancestry cluster had fewer N-insertions in productive TCRs than the roughly 670-donor mean. The study listed 164 TCR beta chains as associated with cytomegalovirus. Broadly in line with IMGT annotations, most TCR beta V segments showed up in productive rearrangements about 90% or about 30% of the time in an earlier analysis of approximately 600 of the donors. The sequencing pipeline was judged likely to have produced a cluster of highly shared sequence variants as a technical artifact. Some IMGT-functional V segments, including TRBV6-2 and TRBV6-3, could not be distinguished by the 87-base-pair reads and were therefore excluded. Specific HLA alleles were associated with about 17,000 TCR beta sequences at a false discovery rate of 0.05 in a later analysis. In a later analysis, several top co-occurrence clusters were reported to appear linked to parvovirus B19, influenza, CMV and Epstein-Barr virus. Because counts were too low, about 18 rarely observed V segments, including chromosome 9 orphons, were left out of the earlier analysis of over 550 of the donors. While some public TCRs were present in many individuals, most TCR sequences turned up only very rarely across donors. An association between a missense DCLRE1C variant and V-gene and J-gene trimming of TCR beta chains was found in a later genetic analysis and replicated in an independent cohort. The classifier was reported to diagnose cytomegalovirus status with high specificity and sensitivity in both the original cohort and the validation cohort.

Libraries were made using the immunoSEQ multiplex PCR assay. The multiplex PCR relied on a mix of 60 forward primers for TCR Vbeta segments and 13 reverse primers for TCR Jbeta segments. Amplification of the CDR3 region of rearranged TCR beta genes was performed with a multiplex PCR assay on genomic DNA. On the Illumina HiSeq System, the amplified TCR beta libraries were sequenced as 87-base-pair reads. The published analysis was carried out like this. A later analysis counted about 76 million unique TCR beta chains across the 670 or so repertoires, and roughly 9.9 million of these chains were shared by at least two donors. Raw reads were error-corrected and collapsed into unique sequences with a nearest-neighbor algorithm that merged closely related sequences to remove PCR and sequencing errors. CDR3 sequences were aligned to IMGT reference sequences to assign V, D and J gene segments. For a sequence to be retained, a match of at least six nucleotides to both a V gene segment and a J gene segment was required. Rearrangements were classified as productive when the CDR3 lacked stop codons and remained in frame with V and J, and all other rearrangements were classified as non-productive. CDR3 was defined by IMGT convention, running from the second conserved V-encoded cysteine to the conserved J-encoded phenylalanine. The earlier analysis of more than 450 of the donors excluded sequences that lacked an unambiguous match to a single V gene segment. In an earlier analysis of some 590 of the donors, V segments were called functional above 56.7% productive rearrangements and were called segregating when the between-donor standard deviation exceeded 5%. A statistical classification framework was developed to diagnose cytomegalovirus status using the catalog of TCR beta chain sequences. V and J gene assignment, in a later analysis, came from comparing TCR nucleotide sequences with IMGT/GENE-DB human TR gene sequences. A later analysis assigned CDR3 sequences and most-parsimonious VDJ recombination scenarios with the TCRdist pipeline. A later analysis defined each TCR beta chain by its CDR3 amino acid sequence plus V-gene family, and excluded reads lacking a unique V-gene family. In a later analysis, 500 to 700 highly shared, low-generation-probability nucleotide sequences were removed to address suspected cross-contamination and a sequencing artifact. For each public chain, a later analysis derived a clonal expansion index from normalized ranks of inferred template counts within each repertoire. A later analysis computed generation probabilities with a VDJ recombination model fitted to out-of-frame rearrangements, and checked the results against IGoR. A later analysis scored TCR-TCR, TCR-HLA and TCR-CMV co-occurrence with hypergeometric tests, applying a repertoire-size bias correction to TCR pairs. False discovery rates were estimated in a later analysis by permuting HLA or CMV assignments 20 times. A later analysis grouped co-occurring TCRs with DBSCAN, adding TCRdist sequence similarity when clustering within HLA-allele-positive subsets. Co-occurrence clustering excluded repertoires with fewer than 30,000 or more than 120,000 public chains, plus five with anomalous nucleotide sharing. The table comes from immuneACCESS by way of TCRdb, which keeps in-frame sequences with V and J called. Part of the clones is missing from these tables; in studies checked, under half for an unresolved V gene and the rest for unknown reasons. V and J calls plus clone size are reproduced from that table; the DNA served to infer D and trimming. The sample's table covers 150,000 or so clones. Approximately 2% of the sample is taken by the ten largest.

Notes on this clone: The antigen this receptor binds is unknown.

CDR1 and CDR2 are drawn from the germline V gene: MNHNS, SASEGT. From its cysteine to its phenylalanine, the CDR3 spans 15 amino acids. The DNA shown is the 45-base CDR3, in frame from base 1. Trimming leaves V shorter by 8 bases and J shorter by 3 bases, with the junction holding 13 bases beyond the gene matches. The cohort was made up of 666 healthy bone marrow donors. All cohort members were sampled while nominally healthy, although unrecorded immune exposures were likely present. The donor was CMV seronegative and belonged to the group of 320 or so seronegative cohort members. Every donor gave a peripheral blood sample, and the peripheral blood mononuclear cells from that sample were used for TCR beta sequencing. Genomic DNA was extracted from the blood cell samples with the Qiagen DNeasy Blood Extraction Kit.

The chain links TRBV6-1 with TRBJ2-7; TRBD1 lines up with 7 middle nucleotides. The sequence derives from a man aged 25-45 years in good health and CMV-seronegative. Input material: PBMCs. The CDR3 protein: CASSDRRQGIYEQYF. The DNA sequence is as follows: TGTGCCAGCTCTGATAGGCGACAGGGTATCTACGAGCAGTACTTC.